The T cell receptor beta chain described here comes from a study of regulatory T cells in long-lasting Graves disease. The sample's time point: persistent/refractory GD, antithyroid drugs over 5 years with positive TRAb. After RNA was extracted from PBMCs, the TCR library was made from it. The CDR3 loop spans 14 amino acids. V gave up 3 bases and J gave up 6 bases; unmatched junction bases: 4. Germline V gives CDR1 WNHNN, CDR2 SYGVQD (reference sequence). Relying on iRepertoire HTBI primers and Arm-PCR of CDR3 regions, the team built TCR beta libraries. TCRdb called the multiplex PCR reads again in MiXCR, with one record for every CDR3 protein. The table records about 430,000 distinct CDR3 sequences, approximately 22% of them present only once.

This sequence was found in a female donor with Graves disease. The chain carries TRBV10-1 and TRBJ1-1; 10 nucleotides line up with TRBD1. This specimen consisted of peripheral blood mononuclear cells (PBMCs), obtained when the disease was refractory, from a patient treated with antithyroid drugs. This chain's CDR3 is CASSEPGTGAEAFF. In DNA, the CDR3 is TGCGCCAGCAGTGAACCTGGGACAGGGGCTGAAGCTTTCTTT.